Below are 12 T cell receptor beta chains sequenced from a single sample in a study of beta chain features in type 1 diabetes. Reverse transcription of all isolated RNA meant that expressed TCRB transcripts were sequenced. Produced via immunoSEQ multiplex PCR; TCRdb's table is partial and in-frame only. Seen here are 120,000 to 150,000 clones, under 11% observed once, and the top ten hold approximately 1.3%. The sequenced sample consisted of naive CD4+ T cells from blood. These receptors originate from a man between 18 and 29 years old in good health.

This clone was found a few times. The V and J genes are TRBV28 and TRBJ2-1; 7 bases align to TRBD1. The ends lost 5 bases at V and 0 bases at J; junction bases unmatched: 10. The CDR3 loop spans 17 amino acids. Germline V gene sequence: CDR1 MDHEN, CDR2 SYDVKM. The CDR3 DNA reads TGTGCCAGCAGTGAAGCCGGACAGGCAAGCTCCTACAATGAGCAGTTCTTC. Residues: CASSEAGQASSYNEQFF.

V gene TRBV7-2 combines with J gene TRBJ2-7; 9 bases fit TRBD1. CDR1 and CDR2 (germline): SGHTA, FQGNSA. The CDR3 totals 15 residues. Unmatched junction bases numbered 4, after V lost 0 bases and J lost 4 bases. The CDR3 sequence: CASSLAGQGKYEQYF. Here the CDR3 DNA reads TGTGCCAGCAGCTTAGCGGGACAGGGAAAGTACGAGCAGTACTTC.

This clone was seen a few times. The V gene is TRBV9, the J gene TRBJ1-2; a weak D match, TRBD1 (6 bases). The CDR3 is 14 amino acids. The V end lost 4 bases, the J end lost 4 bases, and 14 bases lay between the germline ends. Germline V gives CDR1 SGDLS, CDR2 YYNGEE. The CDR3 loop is CASSPGQLIYGYTF. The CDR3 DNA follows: TGTGCCAGCAGCCCCGGACAGTTAATCTATGGCTACACCTTC.

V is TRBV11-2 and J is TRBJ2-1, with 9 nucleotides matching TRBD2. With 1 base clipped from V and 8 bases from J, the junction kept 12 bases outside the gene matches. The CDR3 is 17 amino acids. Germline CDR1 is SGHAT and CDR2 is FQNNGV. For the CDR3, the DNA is TGTGCCAGCAGCTTAGGTTCGGCTAGCGGGACAACAGATGAGCAGTTCTTC. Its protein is CASSLGSASGTTDEQFF. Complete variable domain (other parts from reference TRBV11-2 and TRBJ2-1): EAGVAQSPRYKIIEKRQSVAFWCNPISGHATLYWYQQILGQGPKLLIQFQNNGVVDDSQLPKDRFSAERLKGVDSTLKIQPAKLEDSAVYLCASSLGSASGTTDEQFFGPGTRLTVL.

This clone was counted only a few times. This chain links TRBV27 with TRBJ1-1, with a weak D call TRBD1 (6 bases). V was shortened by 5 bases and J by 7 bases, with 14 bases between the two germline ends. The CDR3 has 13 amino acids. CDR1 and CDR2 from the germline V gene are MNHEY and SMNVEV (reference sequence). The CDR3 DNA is TGTGCCAGCAGTCAACAGGGTCGAAATGAAGCTTTCTTT. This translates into CASSQQGRNEAFF.

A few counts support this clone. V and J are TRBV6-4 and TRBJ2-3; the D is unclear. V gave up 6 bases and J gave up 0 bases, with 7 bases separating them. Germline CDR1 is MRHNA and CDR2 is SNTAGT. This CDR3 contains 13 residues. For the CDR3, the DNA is TGTGCCAGCAGGGCGACTAGCACAGATACGCAGTATTTT. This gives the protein CASRATSTDTQYF.

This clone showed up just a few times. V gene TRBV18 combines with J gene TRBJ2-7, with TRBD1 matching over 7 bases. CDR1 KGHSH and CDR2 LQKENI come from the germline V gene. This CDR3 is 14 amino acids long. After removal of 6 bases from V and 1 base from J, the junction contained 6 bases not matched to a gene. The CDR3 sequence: CASSPTGRSYEQYF. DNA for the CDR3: TGTGCCAGCTCGCCGACAGGGCGATCCTACGAGCAGTACTTC.

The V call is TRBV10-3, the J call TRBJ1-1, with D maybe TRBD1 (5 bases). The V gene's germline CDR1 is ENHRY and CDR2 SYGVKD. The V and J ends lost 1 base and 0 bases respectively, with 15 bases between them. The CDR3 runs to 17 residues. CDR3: CAISEYVTADMNTEAFF. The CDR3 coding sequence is TGTGCCATCAGTGAGTATGTGACAGCCGATATGAACACTGAAGCTTTCTTT.

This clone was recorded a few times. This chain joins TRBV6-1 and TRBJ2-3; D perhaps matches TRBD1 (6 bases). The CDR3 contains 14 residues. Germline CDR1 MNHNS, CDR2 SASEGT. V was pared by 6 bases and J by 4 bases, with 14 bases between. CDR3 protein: CASSPQGWSDTQYF. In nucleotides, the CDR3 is TGTGCCAGCAGCCCACAGGGTTGGTCAGATACGCAGTATTTT.

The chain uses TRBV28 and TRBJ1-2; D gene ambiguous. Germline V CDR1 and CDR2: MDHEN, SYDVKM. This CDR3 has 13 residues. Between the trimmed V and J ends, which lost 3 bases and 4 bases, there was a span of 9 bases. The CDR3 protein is CASSFEGGYGYTF. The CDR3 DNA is TGTGCCAGCAGTTTCGAGGGAGGCTATGGCTACACCTTC.

The CDR3 spells CASSYRGTNSYEQYF. For the CDR3, the DNA is TGTGCCAGCAGTTACCGCGGGACTAACTCCTACGAGCAGTACTTC. The chain uses TRBV6-5 and TRBJ2-7; TRBD2 matches at 7 bases. The germline V gene encodes CDR1 MNHEY and CDR2 SVGAGI. This CDR3 is 15 amino acids long. The V segment lost 2 bases and the J segment 0 bases; nucleotides outside the gene matches: 4.

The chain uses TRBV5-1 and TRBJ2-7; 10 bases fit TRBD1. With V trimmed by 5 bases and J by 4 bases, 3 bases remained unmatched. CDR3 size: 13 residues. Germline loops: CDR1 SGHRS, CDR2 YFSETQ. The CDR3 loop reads CASRPGQGYEQYF. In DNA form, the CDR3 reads TGCGCCAGCAGGCCGGGACAGGGGTACGAGCAGTACTTC.